Listed here are 18 T cell receptor beta chains from one sample, sequenced in a study of cytomegalovirus exposure and HLA in healthy donors. Amplification used 60 Vbeta primers and 13 Jbeta primers. Sequencing used immunoSEQ multiplex PCR; TCRdb keeps in-frame clones, though not all of them. In the table there are about 130,000 clones, 75% to 85% of which are singletons. Specimen: PBMCs. Receptor source: a man aged 30 to 39 in good health and CMV-seropositive.

The chain has TRBV19 and TRBJ1-2; 7 nucleotides match TRBD1. CDR3 length: 15 amino acids. V was pared by 2 bases and J by 6 bases, with 9 bases of the junction left unmatched. Looked up from germline, CDR1 is LNHDA and CDR2 is SQIVND (reference sequence). The chain's CDR3 is CASSIFLTGIDGYTF. The CDR3 DNA is TGTGCCAGTAGTATATTCTTGACAGGGATCGATGGCTACACCTTC.

V and J are TRBV2 and TRBJ1-4, with D possibly being TRBD1 (5 bases). The CDR3 contains 15 residues. The V end was cut by 3 bases, the J end by 7 bases, with 15 bases between. CDR1 is SNHLY, CDR2 FYNNEI, per germline. Written as DNA, the CDR3 is TGTGCCAGCAGTGATTCCGGGACTCGCGGTGAAAAACTGTTTTTT. This gives the protein CASSDSGTRGEKLFF.

The V call is TRBV25-1, the J call TRBJ2-3; D call uncertain. V dropped 3 bases and J dropped 3 bases, with 10 bases sitting between them. The CDR3 is 14 amino acids. Per germline, CDR1 MGHDK and CDR2 SYGVNS. CDR3 nucleotides: TGTGCCAGCAGTGAGCTGGGCCCTACAGATACGCAGTATTTT. Its translation: CASSELGPTDTQYF.

The rearrangement uses TRBV27 and TRBJ1-2, with a tentative D call TRBD1 (6 bases). From germline, CDR1 is MNHEY and CDR2 SMNVEV (reference sequence). V dropped 0 bases and J dropped 8 bases, with 13 bases sitting between them. The CDR3 totals 14 residues. CDR3 amino acids: CASSLSRGAGGYTF. CDR3 bases: TGTGCCAGCAGTTTATCCCGGGGGGCGGGCGGCTACACCTTC.

This clone has only a few counts. CDR3 in DNA: TGTGCCAGCAGCATGGATCACGGCACTGAAGCTTTCTTT. This encodes CASSMDHGTEAFF. This chain connects TRBV5-4 to TRBJ1-1, with D unresolved. V lost 4 bases and J lost 4, with 11 bases in between. The CDR3 is 13 amino acids. Germline V gene data show CDR1 as SGHNT and CDR2 as YYREEE (reference sequence).

This clone was detected once. This chain's CDR3 is CASSHRDSDLPGELFF. CDR3 DNA sequence: TGCGCCAGCAGTCACCGGGACAGCGATCTTCCCGGGGAGCTGTTTTTT. The J gene is TRBJ2-2, the V gene TRBV5-1; 7 bases align to TRBD1. This CDR3 is 16 amino acids long. J lost 6 bases, V lost 5 bases, and 13 bases had no gene match. Per germline, CDR1 SGHRS and CDR2 YFSETQ.

This clone showed up just a few times. The chain is built from TRBV28 and TRBJ2-7; D not resolved. The germline V and J ends were trimmed by 5 bases and 3 bases, with 5 bases remaining between them. Looked up from germline, CDR1 is MDHEN and CDR2 is SYDVKM. The CDR3 has 11 amino acids. CDR3 sequence reads: CASSPHYEQYF. In DNA, the CDR3 is TGTGCCAGCAGTCCCCACTACGAGCAGTACTTC.

The gene calls are TRBV4-2 and TRBJ1-4; the D gene is possibly TRBD1 (5 bases). CDR3 length: 17 residues. CDR1 and CDR2 from the germline V gene are LGHNA and YNFKEQ. Trimming pared 2 bases from V and 4 bases from J, leaving 17 bases between. The CDR3 sequence is CASSQPLRATVNEKLFF. For the CDR3, the DNA is TGTGCCAGCAGCCAACCCCTAAGGGCGACAGTTAATGAAAAACTGTTTTTT.

V is TRBV5-1 and J is TRBJ2-1; TRBD1 agrees at 10 bases. Germline V lookup: CDR1 SGHRS, CDR2 YFSETQ. This CDR3 contains 17 residues. J lost 9 bases, V lost 3 bases, and 15 bases had no gene match. CDR3 residues: CASSWDSRDRGFLEQFF. The CDR3 DNA reads TGCGCCAGCAGCTGGGACTCCCGGGACAGGGGTTTTCTTGAGCAGTTCTTC.

This chain uses TRBV25-1 with TRBJ1-1; 7 bases fit TRBD1. Germline V gene lookup returns CDR1 MGHDK and CDR2 SYGVNS. The CDR3 has 15 amino acids. V lost 2 bases and J lost 2; bases outside the gene matches: 5. The CDR3 region is CASSETIGGNTEAFF. In DNA form, the CDR3 reads TGTGCCAGCAGTGAAACGATAGGGGGCAACACTGAAGCTTTCTTT.

This clone came up once. This chain connects TRBV6-5 to TRBJ2-5, with TRBD2 matching over 7 bases. Trimming cost V 4 bases and J 0 bases; bases outside gene matches: 2. This CDR3 has 14 amino acids. Germline values: CDR1 MNHEY, CDR2 SVGAGI. The CDR3, as DNA: TGTGCCAGCAGTTCAAGCGGGAACCAAGAGACCCAGTACTTC. Protein product: CASSSSGNQETQYF.

The CDR3 is CASSPLGRANVLTF. CDR3 in DNA: TGTGCCAGCAGCCCCCTCGGTCGGGCCAACGTCCTGACTTTC. The chain couples TRBV9 to TRBJ2-6; D unclear. V lost 4 bases and J lost 5, with 10 bases in between. The CDR3 extends over 14 amino acids. CDR1 and CDR2 (germline): SGDLS, YYNGEE.

The chain couples TRBV2 to TRBJ1-4, with 9 bases lining up with TRBD1. The J segment lost 1 base and the V segment lost 6 bases, leaving 3 bases of the junction unmatched. CDR1 is SNHLY and CDR2 is FYNNEI in the germline V gene. This CDR3 has 15 residues. CDR3 sequence: CASSNRGQTNEKLFF. The CDR3 coding sequence is TGTGCCAGCAGCAACAGGGGGCAAACTAATGAAAAACTGTTTTTT.

DNA of the CDR3: TGCGCCAGCAGCTTGGATAAGCGACAGGGGAATGAAAAACTGTTTTTT. Residues: CASSLDKRQGNEKLFF. The rearrangement uses TRBV5-1 and TRBJ1-4, with 8 bases fitting TRBD1. CDR3 length equals 16 residues. The V gene's germline CDR1 is SGHRS and CDR2 YFSETQ. The trim removed 0 bases at V and 5 bases at J, leaving 6 bases unmatched. Full variable domain (rest looked up from reference TRBV5-1 and TRBJ1-4): KAGVTQTPRYLIKTRGQQVTLSCSPISGHRSVSWYQQTPGQGLQFLFEYFSETQRNKGNFPGRFSGRQFSNSRSEMNVSTLELGDSALYLCASSLDKRQGNEKLFFGSGTQLSVL.

For the CDR3, the DNA is TGTGCCAGCAACGTTTTCGCTGGCCTCCAAGAGACCCAGTACTTC. This translates into CASNVFAGLQETQYF. The chain couples TRBV27 to TRBJ2-5; no firm D call. V was shortened by 7 bases and J by 1 base, with 16 bases between the two germline ends. The germline V gene has CDR1 MNHEY and CDR2 SMNVEV (reference sequence). This CDR3 is 15 amino acids long.

The V call is TRBV7-3, the J call TRBJ1-2; tentative D call: TRBD1 (5 bases). Trimming took off 5 bases at V and 1 base at J, with 8 bases between the two ends. The CDR3 consists of 13 residues. Germline assignment: CDR1 SGHTA and CDR2 FQGTGA. CDR3 bases: TGTGCCAGCAGCCCTGACAGTAACTATGGCTACACCTTC. Protein: CASSPDSNYGYTF. The entire variable domain, with the rest obtained from reference TRBV7-3 and TRBJ1-2, is as follows: GAGVSQTPSNKVTEKGKYVELRCDPISGHTALYWYRQSLGQGPEFLIYFQGTGAADDSGLPNDRFFAVRPEGSVSTLKIQRTERGDSAVYLCASSPDSNYGYTFGSGTRLTVV.

This rearrangement joins TRBV6-1 to TRBJ1-5; possible D gene TRBD1, 6 bases. Germline loops: CDR1 MNHNS, CDR2 SASEGT. This CDR3 contains 12 residues. The germline V and J ends were trimmed by 6 bases and 7 bases, with 10 bases remaining between them. Here the CDR3 reads CASRQGGQPQHF. CDR3 nucleotides: TGTGCCAGCAGACAGGGTGGGCAGCCCCAGCATTTT.

The count of this clone is one. V and J are TRBV16 and TRBJ1-5; weak D call: TRBD1 (5 bases). Trimming shortened V by 5 bases and J by 4 bases, and 9 bases separated the two germline ends. This CDR3 has 13 residues. Looked up from germline, CDR1 is KGHSY and CDR2 is FQNENV. The CDR3 nucleotides are TGTGCCAGCAGCGCGGGGGGAAATCAGCCCCAGCATTTT. Translating it yields CASSAGGNQPQHF.